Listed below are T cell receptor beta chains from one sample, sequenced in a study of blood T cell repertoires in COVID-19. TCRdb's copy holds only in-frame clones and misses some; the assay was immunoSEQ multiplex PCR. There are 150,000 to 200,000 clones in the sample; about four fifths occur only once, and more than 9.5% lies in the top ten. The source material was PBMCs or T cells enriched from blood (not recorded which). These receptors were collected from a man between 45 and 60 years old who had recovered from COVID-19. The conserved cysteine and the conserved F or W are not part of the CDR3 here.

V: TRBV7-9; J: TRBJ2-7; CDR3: ASSLDSPPYEQY
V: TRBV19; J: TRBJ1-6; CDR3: ATQVGTVVSYNSPLH
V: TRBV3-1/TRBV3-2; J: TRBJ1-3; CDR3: ASSQGARAGNTIY
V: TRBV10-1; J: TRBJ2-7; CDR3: ASRHRYREQY
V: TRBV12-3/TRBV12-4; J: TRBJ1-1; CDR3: ASSLTENTEAF
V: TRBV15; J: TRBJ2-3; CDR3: ATSNRESTDTQY
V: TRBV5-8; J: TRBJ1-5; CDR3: ASSLEGRGNQPQH
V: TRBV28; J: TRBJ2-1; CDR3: ASSGPSGRSPF
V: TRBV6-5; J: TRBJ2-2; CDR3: ASSSVAGTGELF
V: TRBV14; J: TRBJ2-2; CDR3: ASSFFLAGAGELF
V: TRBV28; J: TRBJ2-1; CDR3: ASSDHSVDEQF
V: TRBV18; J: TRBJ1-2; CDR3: ASSVMGRDSNGYT
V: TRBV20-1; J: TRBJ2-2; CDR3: SASMTGDAGELF
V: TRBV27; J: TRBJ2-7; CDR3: ASSFSTGVGEQY
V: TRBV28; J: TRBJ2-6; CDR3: ASTTGGLSGANVLT
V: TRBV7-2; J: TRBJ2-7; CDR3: ASSLRDRGFNEQY
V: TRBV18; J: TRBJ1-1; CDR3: ASSPRQGAGSTEAF
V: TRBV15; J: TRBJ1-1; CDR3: ATSRAPAQDAF
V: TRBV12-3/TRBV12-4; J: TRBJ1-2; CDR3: ASSFRGYGYT